A selection of T cell receptor beta chains follows, all from one sample in a study of T cells in localized non-small cell lung cancer. This table comes from immunoSEQ multiplex PCR, and its TCRdb copy is limited to in-frame clones, with some not included. Of roughly 86,000 clones listed, roughly 86% are singletons. Material: peripheral blood, obtained before any cancer treatment. The receptors originated from a man aged 40 to 75 with stage I lung adenocarcinoma. CDR3s include the opening cysteine and the closing phenylalanine or tryptophan. The D gene is left open where the match is weak. Clone size is shown for a subset of rows, as once, few, many or a class of expanded clone.

TRBJ2-7 | TRBD1 | TRBV5-1 | - | CASSSRQGAGFPEQYF | TGCGCCAGCAGCAGCAGACAGGGGGCGGGATTCCCCGAGCAGTACTTC
TRBJ1-4 | - | TRBV7-2 | - | CASSRTGTNEKLFF | TGTGCCAGCAGCCGAACAGGGACTAATGAAAAACTGTTTTTT
TRBJ2-7 | - | TRBV18 | - | CASSPPSMTYEQYF | TGTGCCAGCTCACCCCCGTCGATGACCTACGAGCAGTACTTC
TRBJ2-2 | - | TRBV9 | - | CASSVEAQGETGELFF | TGTGCCAGCAGCGTAGAGGCACAGGGAGAGACCGGGGAGCTGTTTTTT
TRBJ1-4 | TRBD1 | TRBV27 | - | CASSPRDRNEKLFF | TGTGCCAGCAGTCCACGGGACAGAAATGAAAAACTGTTTTTT
TRBJ2-2 | TRBD2 | TRBV5-1 | - | CASSNVPGTSGNGELFF | TGCGCCAGCAGTAACGTTCCCGGGACTAGCGGGAACGGGGAGCTGTTTTTT
TRBJ2-7 | TRBD2 | TRBV2 | - | CASTLGGSEQYF | TGTGCCAGCACCTTGGGGGGGTCCGAGCAGTACTTC
TRBJ2-3 | - | TRBV6-4 | - | CASSLTSQGRDTQYF | TGTGCCAGCAGCCTCACATCTCAGGGGAGAGATACGCAGTATTTT
TRBJ2-2 | - | TRBV7-6 | - | CASSPGTAGELFF | TGTGCCAGCAGCCCAGGGACCGCCGGGGAGCTGTTTTTT
TRBJ2-6 | - | TRBV28 | - | CASSRTGGVSGANVLTF | TGTGCCAGCAGCCGGACTGGCGGGGTTTCTGGGGCCAACGTCCTGACTTTC
TRBJ1-1 | - | TRBV7-9 | few | CASRQPILNTEAFF | TGTGCCAGCAGGCAACCAATATTGAACACTGAAGCTTTCTTT
TRBJ1-5 | - | TRBV30 | - | CAWAPSFNQPQHF | TGTGCCTGGGCCCCGTCGTTTAATCAGCCCCAGCATTTT
TRBJ2-1 | - | TRBV4-3 | - | CASSQDQRTAQFF | TGCGCCAGCAGCCAAGATCAAAGGACAGCGCAGTTCTTC
TRBJ1-6 | - | TRBV18 | - | CASSVQALGSPLHF | TGTGCCAGCTCAGTACAGGCCCTAGGATCACCCCTCCACTTT
TRBJ2-7 | - | TRBV5-5 | - | CASSFEGAYEQYF | TGTGCCAGCAGCTTTGAGGGAGCCTACGAGCAGTACTTC
TRBJ1-5 | TRBD1 | TRBV27 | - | CASRLNDRVGNQPQHF | TGTGCCAGCAGGTTAAACGACAGGGTGGGCAATCAGCCCCAGCATTTT
TRBJ2-6 | TRBD2 | TRBV18 | - | CASSPPGGGVTGANVLTF | TGTGCCAGCTCACCCCCGGGGGGGGGAGTAACTGGGGCCAACGTCCTGACTTTC
TRBJ2-5 | TRBD1 | TRBV6-5 | - | CASSRGQGSGTQYF | TGTGCCAGCAGTCGGGGACAGGGGTCGGGGACCCAGTACTTC
TRBJ2-1 | TRBD2 | TRBV7-8 | - | CASSLGSGGGFSSYNEQFF | TGTGCCAGCAGCTTAGGAAGCGGGGGAGGGTTTAGCTCCTACAATGAGCAGTTCTTC
TRBJ2-1 | TRBD1 | TRBV7-7 | - | CASSPEKGARNEQFF | TGTGCTAGCAGCCCCGAAAAGGGGGCGCGAAATGAGCAGTTCTTC
TRBJ2-7 | TRBD2 | TRBV27 | - | CASSSLLAGGTHSYEQYF | TGTGCCAGCAGTTCCTTACTAGCGGGAGGAACCCACTCCTACGAGCAGTACTTC
TRBJ1-5 | TRBD1 | TRBV6-5 | - | CASSLDRDQPQHF | TGTGCCAGCAGTCTTGACAGGGACCAGCCCCAGCATTTT
TRBJ1-1 | - | TRBV19 | - | CASSMSALNTEAFF | TGTGCCAGTAGTATGTCCGCGCTGAACACTGAAGCTTTCTTT
TRBJ2-7 | - | TRBV5-1 | once | CASSLGANSYEQYF | TGCGCCAGCAGCTTGGGGGCGAACTCCTACGAGCAGTACTTC
TRBJ2-5 | TRBD1 | TRBV2 | few | CASSSQGQGVETQYF | TGTGCCAGCAGCTCCCAAGGACAGGGTGTGGAGACCCAGTACTTC
TRBJ1-3 | - | TRBV14 | - | CASSRKLSGNTIYF | TGTGCCAGCAGCCGAAAGCTCTCTGGAAACACCATATATTTT
TRBJ2-3 | TRBD2 | TRBV30 | - | CAWSPRGGLADTQYF | TGTGCCTGGAGCCCCCGGGGGGGACTAGCTGATACGCAGTATTTT
TRBJ1-5 | - | TRBV2 | - | CASSDREGGNQPQHF | TGTGCCAGCAGTGATCGGGAGGGGGGCAATCAGCCCCAGCATTTT
TRBJ2-7 | - | TRBV2 | - | CASSDGTRYEQYF | TGTGCCAGCAGTGACGGCACACGATACGAGCAGTACTTC
TRBJ2-4 | - | TRBV7-2 | - | CASSLGRQRQAKNIQYF | TGTGCCAGCAGCTTGGGCCGACAGAGACAAGCCAAAAACATTCAGTACTTC
TRBJ2-5 | - | TRBV7-6 | - | CASSLNVGSQETQYF | TGTGCCAGCAGCTTAAATGTGGGCAGTCAAGAGACCCAGTACTTC
TRBJ1-3 | - | TRBV2 | once | CASSDPGRGSSGNTIYF | TGTGCCAGCAGTGACCCGGGGAGGGGGTCCTCTGGAAACACCATATATTTT
TRBJ2-7 | - | TRBV7-9 | - | CASSLRASEQYF | TGTGCCAGCAGCTTAAGGGCGAGTGAGCAGTACTTC
TRBJ2-7 | TRBD1 | TRBV9 | - | CASSPRTGWTEQYF | TGTGCCAGCAGCCCTCGGACAGGCTGGACCGAGCAGTACTTC
TRBJ2-3 | - | TRBV7-3 | - | CASSFEGAANTQYF | TGTGCCAGCAGCTTTGAAGGGGCGGCGAATACGCAGTATTTT
TRBJ2-7 | TRBD2 | TRBV9 | - | CASSVVPSGSYEQYF | TGTGCCAGCAGCGTAGTCCCTAGCGGATCCTACGAGCAGTACTTC
TRBJ1-2 | TRBD1 | TRBV6-5 | - | CASDGTGYGYTF | TGTGCCAGCGATGGGACAGGCTATGGCTACACCTTC
TRBJ2-3 | - | TRBV5-4 | - | CASSIKDTQYF | TGTGCCAGCAGTATTAAGGATACGCAGTATTTT
TRBJ1-4 | TRBD1 | TRBV19 | - | CASSTQGQGNEKLFF | TGTGCCAGTAGTACCCAAGGACAGGGGAACGAAAAACTGTTTTTT
TRBJ2-7 | TRBD2 | TRBV4-1 | - | CASSQDSGGAYEQYF | TGCGCCAGCAGCCAAGATTCGGGGGGGGCTTACGAGCAGTACTTC
TRBJ2-7 | - | TRBV5-1 | - | CASSSGLNPYEQYF | TGCGCCAGCAGCTCGGGCCTTAACCCCTACGAGCAGTACTTC
TRBJ1-5 | - | TRBV2 | few | CASSVDRSENQPQHF | TGTGCCAGCAGCGTTGACAGGAGCGAAAATCAGCCCCAGCATTTT
TRBJ2-7 | TRBD1 | TRBV18 | few | CASSPGTGYEQYF | TGTGCCAGCTCACCCGGGACAGGCTACGAGCAGTACTTC
TRBJ2-3 | - | TRBV7-2 | once | CASSARWGADTQYF | TGTGCCAGCAGCGCCCGGTGGGGAGCAGATACGCAGTATTTT
TRBJ2-3 | - | TRBV14 | few | CASSLQLASTDTQYF | TGTGCCAGCAGCCTGCAGCTAGCTAGCACAGATACGCAGTATTTT
TRBJ2-2 | - | TRBV7-3 | - | CASSSDTGELFF | TGTGCCAGCAGCTCTGATACCGGGGAGCTGTTTTTT
TRBJ1-2 | - | TRBV30 | - | CAWSPSDTGYTF | TGTGCCTGGAGCCCGTCGGATACTGGCTACACCTTC
TRBJ2-7 | TRBD1 | TRBV4-1 | - | CASRRQGSSEQYF | TGCGCCAGCAGACGACAGGGGAGCAGCGAGCAGTACTTC
TRBJ1-2 | - | TRBV5-1 | - | CAIRGGYPKSYGYTF | TGCGCCATAAGGGGGGGCTACCCAAAATCCTATGGCTACACCTTC
TRBJ2-1 | TRBD2 | TRBV11-3 | - | CASSLGASLAGKGNEQFF | TGTGCCAGCAGCTTAGGGGCCAGTCTAGCGGGGAAAGGAAATGAGCAGTTCTTC
TRBJ1-6 | - | TRBV14 | - | CASSQGTENSPLHF | TGTGCCAGCAGCCAAGGGACAGAGAATTCACCCCTCCACTTT